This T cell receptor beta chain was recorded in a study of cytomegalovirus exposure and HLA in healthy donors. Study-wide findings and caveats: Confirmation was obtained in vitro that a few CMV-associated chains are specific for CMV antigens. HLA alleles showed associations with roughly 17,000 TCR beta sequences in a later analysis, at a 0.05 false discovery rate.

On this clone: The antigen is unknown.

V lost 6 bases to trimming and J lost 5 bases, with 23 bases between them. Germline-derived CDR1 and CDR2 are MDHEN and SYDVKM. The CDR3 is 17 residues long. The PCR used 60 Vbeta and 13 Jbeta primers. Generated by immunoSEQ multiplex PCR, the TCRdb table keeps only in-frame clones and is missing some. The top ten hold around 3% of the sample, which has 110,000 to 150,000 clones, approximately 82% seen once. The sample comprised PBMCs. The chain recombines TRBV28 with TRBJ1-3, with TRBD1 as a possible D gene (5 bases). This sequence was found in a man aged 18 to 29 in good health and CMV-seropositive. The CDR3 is CASSYRAVRQPRNTIYF. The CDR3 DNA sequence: TGTGCCAGCAGCTATCGAGCCGTCCGACAGCCTCGAAACACCATATATTTT.